This T cell receptor beta chain was sequenced for a study of cytotoxic CD8 clonotypes in ibrutinib-treated CLL. This table comes from immunoSEQ multiplex PCR, and its TCRdb copy is limited to in-frame clones, with some not included. This repertoire shows roughly 170,000 clones, 84% found once; its top ten account for under 5.5%. V shed 2 bases and J shed 7 bases, with 3 bases lying between them. The CDR3 loop spans 11 amino acids. Per the germline V gene, CDR1 is SGHAT and CDR2 is FQNNGV. The receptor comes from a human donor with chronic lymphocytic leukemia. The input for sequencing was PBMCs, taken after 24 months of ibrutinib treatment. The rearrangement joins TRBV11-2 to TRBJ1-3; no reliable D call. CDR3 nucleotides: TGTGCCAGCAGCTTAAAGAACACCATATATTTT. Its protein is CASSLKNTIYF.